The 23 T cell receptor beta chains listed next were all sequenced from one sample in a study of T cells in Graves' hyperthyroidism and ophthalmopathy. The source material, RNA transcripts, was used to amplify TCR beta CDR3 regions. HTBI primers were used for first-round RT-PCR of the TCR CDR3. Using its own MiXCR run on the multiplex PCR reads, TCRdb lists one record per CDR3 protein. The sample lists around 340,000 distinct CDR3 sequences, roughly 18% occurring once. Sequenced material: blood. The receptors were sampled from a woman between 35 and 50 years old with Graves' ophthalmopathy.

This clonotype has a count of ten or more. The chain employs TRBV12-3 or TRBV12-4 and TRBJ2-7, with D maybe TRBD2 (6 bases). Trimming took off 5 bases at V and 2 bases at J, with 22 bases between the two ends. This CDR3 spans 17 amino acids. The CDR3 DNA is TGTGCCAGCAGTCCTTCGGGAGCCACCATGTTTACCTACGAGCAGTACTTC. This sequence encodes CASSPSGATMFTYEQYF.

Many counts were recorded for this clonotype. V is TRBV29-1 and J is TRBJ2-7; no clear D gene. V lost 2 bases, J lost 0 bases, and 5 bases lay in between. CDR1 and CDR2 (germline): SQVTM, ANQGSEA. The CDR3 consists of 12 residues. The CDR3 loop reads CSVENYSYEQYF. As DNA, the CDR3 is TGCAGCGTTGAAAATTACTCCTACGAGCAGTACTTC.

This clonotype was observed many times. The chain recombines TRBV20-1 with TRBJ1-5; D not resolved. V was clipped by 3 bases and J by 6 bases, with 6 bases between them. This CDR3 region has 11 residues. CDR1 is DFQATT and CDR2 is SNEGSKA in the germline V gene (reference sequence). CDR3 DNA sequence: TGCAGTGCTAGGGCAGGTCAGCCCCAGCATTTT. Its translation: CSARAGQPQHF.

The chain recombines TRBV12-3 or TRBV12-4 with TRBJ1-1, with D perhaps matching TRBD1 (5 bases). The ends were cut back, 11 bases at V and 6 bases at J, with 22 bases in the middle. CDR3 size: 14 residues. CDR3 protein: CAGILGWGAAEAFF. The CDR3 DNA sequence: TGTGCCGGCATCCTAGGGTGGGGCGCGGCTGAAGCTTTCTTT.

This chain joins TRBV30 and TRBJ1-2, with a tentative D call TRBD1 (6 bases). Germline CDR1 and CDR2: GTSNPN and SVGIG (reference sequence). CDR3 length: 12 residues. The V and J ends lost 1 base and 7 bases respectively, with 10 bases between them. Here the CDR3 DNA reads TGTGCCTGGAGTGAACAGGGAGGTGGCTACACCTTC. Protein product: CAWSEQGGGYTF.

This clonotype was found many times. This chain uses TRBV12-3 or TRBV12-4 with TRBJ2-2; TRBD2 agrees at 7 bases. The CDR3 has 16 amino acids. V lost 5 bases to trimming and J lost 7 bases; unmatched junction nucleotides: 13. The CDR3 nucleotides read TGTGCCAGCAGTCGTGCCCGACTAGCCTGGGGCGGGGAGCTGTTTTTT. It specifies CASSRARLAWGGELFF.

This clonotype was counted many times. This sequence joins TRBV28 and TRBJ2-7, with D hard to call. The CDR3 contains 16 residues. CDR1 is MDHEN, CDR2 SYDVKM, per germline. V lost 5 bases to trimming and J lost 0 bases, with 17 bases between them. The CDR3 DNA follows: TGTGCCAGCAGTGGCCGAAACCGACCTAGCTCCTACGAGCAGTACTTC. Amino acid sequence: CASSGRNRPSSYEQYF.

This clonotype was recorded a few times. This chain joins TRBV27 and TRBJ2-1, with TRBD2 matching over 13 bases. Germline loops: CDR1 MNHEY, CDR2 SMNVEV (reference sequence). The V segment lost 9 bases and the J segment 1 base; nucleotides outside the gene matches: 6. The CDR3 totals 16 residues. In DNA form, the CDR3 reads TGTGCCAGTCGACTAGCGGGAGGTTGGTCCTACAATGAGCAGTTCTTC. Its translation: CASRLAGGWSYNEQFF.

This clonotype was detected many times. J is TRBJ1-4 and V is TRBV28; TRBD1 might be the D (6 bases). CDR1 and CDR2 from the germline V gene are MDHEN and SYDVKM. This CDR3 contains 14 residues. Trimming left V 6 bases short and J 8 bases short, with 16 bases between. This CDR3 is CASSPSRGKEKLFF. The CDR3 DNA reads TGTGCCAGCAGCCCAAGCAGGGGAAAGGAAAAACTGTTTTTT.

In its sample, this clonotype was seen many times. The chain uses TRBV19 and TRBJ2-7, with D unresolved. Trimming took 4 bases from V and 4 from J, leaving 14 bases between them. Looked up from germline, CDR1 is LNHDA and CDR2 is SQIVND (reference sequence). The CDR3 extends over 14 amino acids. The CDR3 sequence: CASSRSAIPYEQYF. The CDR3 nucleotides read TGTGCCAGTAGTAGGTCCGCCATCCCTTACGAGCAGTACTTC.

The sample holds many counts of this clonotype. The chain uses TRBV6-5 and TRBJ2-5, with 11 bases identical to TRBD1. The CDR3 covers 15 residues. V lost 5 bases, J lost 7 bases, and 9 bases stayed unmatched. From germline, CDR1 is MNHEY and CDR2 SVGAGI. CDR3 region: CASSPRTGTGGTQYF. The CDR3 DNA sequence: TGTGCCAGCAGTCCCAGAACAGGGACAGGGGGGACCCAGTACTTC.

This clonotype was seen repeatedly, ten times or more. Mismatch with germline at one junction end may stem from a read error. The genes are TRBV7-6 and TRBJ1-1; 7 positions agree with TRBD1. In germline, CDR1 is SGHVS, CDR2 FNYEAQ. This CDR3 comprises 17 residues. The CDR3 DNA reads TGTGCCAGCAGCTATAGCCACAGGGGATACTTGAGCACTGAAGCTCTCTTT. This translates into CASSYSHRGYLSTEALF.

This clonotype has more than one count but fewer than ten. V usage is TRBV4-1 and J usage is TRBJ1-1; the match to TRBD1 covers 9 bases. V shed 3 bases, J shed 6 bases, and the junction held 5 bases outside the gene matches. The CDR3 runs 14 residues. The germline gives CDR1 MGHRA, CDR2 YSYEKL. CDR3: CASSQGQGVSEAFF. In nucleotides, the CDR3 is TGCGCCAGCAGCCAGGGACAGGGAGTTTCTGAAGCTTTCTTT.

In this sample, this clonotype turned up many times. The gene calls are TRBV9 and TRBJ1-2, with a weak D call TRBD1 (6 bases). The V end lost 0 bases, the J end lost 4 bases, and 13 bases lay between the germline ends. The CDR3 is 15 residues long. Germline CDR1 and CDR2: SGDLS and YYNGEE. CDR3 loop: CASSVGQATFYGYTF. The CDR3 nucleotides are TGTGCCAGCAGCGTAGGACAGGCGACGTTCTATGGCTACACCTTC.

This clonotype was seen at least ten times. This chain uses TRBV9 with TRBJ1-2; TRBD1 might be the D (5 bases). Trimming took off 2 bases at V and 4 bases at J, with 12 bases between the two ends. CDR3 length: 14 residues. Looked up from germline, CDR1 is SGDLS and CDR2 is YYNGEE. CDR3 DNA sequence: TGTGCCAGCAGCGTGATGACCGGGACCTATGGCTACACCTTC. Its translation is CASSVMTGTYGYTF.

This clonotype showed up just a few times. This chain links TRBV30 with TRBJ2-5; D is unclear. V was clipped by 0 bases and J by 1 base, with 9 bases between them. The germline gives CDR1 GTSNPN, CDR2 SVGIG (reference sequence). The CDR3 is made up of 14 amino acids. The CDR3 spells CAWSVYFGQETQYF. CDR3 bases: TGTGCCTGGAGTGTGTACTTCGGCCAAGAGACCCAGTACTTC.

V usage is TRBV6-1 and J usage is TRBJ2-7; possibly TRBD2 for D (5 bases). The CDR3 contains 15 residues. The V end was cut by 7 bases, the J end by 5 bases, with 21 bases between. CDR1 is MNHNS and CDR2 is SASEGT in the germline V gene. CDR3 sequence: CASTLTPGIGHEQYF. The CDR3 DNA sequence: TGTGCCAGCACCTTGACCCCGGGAATAGGCCACGAGCAGTACTTC.

Many counts were recorded for this clonotype. The CDR3 region is CASSRASSALAKNIQYF. The CDR3, as DNA: TGTGCCAGCAGCCGGGCGTCTAGCGCCTTAGCCAAAAACATTCAGTACTTC. The chain joins TRBV28 to TRBJ2-4; D is possibly TRBD2 (6 bases). Germline values: CDR1 MDHEN, CDR2 SYDVKM. This CDR3 comprises 17 residues. V was trimmed by 6 bases and J by 0 bases, leaving 18 bases between them.

This clonotype showed up many times. The chain recombines TRBV29-1 with TRBJ2-7; no firm D call. The CDR3 loop spans 11 amino acids. Trimming removed 2 bases at V and 2 bases at J, with 4 bases between. Germline assignment: CDR1 SQVTM and CDR2 ANQGSEA. The CDR3 region is CSVESAYEQYF. CDR3 nucleotide sequence: TGCAGCGTTGAAAGTGCCTACGAGCAGTACTTC.

The chain combines TRBV28 with TRBJ1-5; D remains ambiguous. CDR1 and CDR2 from the germline V gene are MDHEN and SYDVKM. The V end lost 3 bases, the J end lost 5 bases, and 11 bases lay between the germline ends. This CDR3 comprises 14 residues. This CDR3 reads CASSFQVDDQPQHF. For the CDR3, the DNA is TGTGCCAGCAGTTTTCAGGTCGACGATCAGCCCCAGCATTTT.

This clonotype was picked up many times. The J gene is TRBJ1-2, the V gene TRBV29-1, with 8 bases identical to TRBD1. CDR1 SQVTM and CDR2 ANQGSEA come from the germline V gene. The CDR3 spans 13 residues. After removal of 5 bases from V and 5 bases from J, the junction contained 7 bases not matched to a gene. CDR3 amino acids: CSVPNRGIYGYTF. The CDR3 bases are TGCAGCGTTCCTAACAGGGGGATATATGGCTACACCTTC. The complete variable domain, with remaining parts taken from reference TRBV29-1 and TRBJ1-2, reads SAVISQKPSRDICQRGTSLTIQCQVDSQVTMMFWYRQQPGQSLTLIATANQGSEATYESGFVIDKFPISRPNLTFSTLTVSNMSPEDSSIYLCSVPNRGIYGYTFGSGTRLTVV.

This clonotype was detected many times. V gene TRBV6-1 combines with J gene TRBJ2-2; no clear D. This CDR3 comprises 13 residues. The V and J ends lost 2 bases and 8 bases respectively, with 9 bases between them. Germline values: CDR1 MNHNS, CDR2 SASEGT. CDR3 region: CASSERETGELFF. The DNA for the CDR3 is TGTGCCAGCAGTGAACGTGAGACGGGGGAGCTGTTTTTT.

The rearrangement joins TRBV6-5 to TRBJ2-7; no firm D call. V gave up 4 bases and J gave up 0 bases, with 13 bases separating them. Germline V gene sequence: CDR1 MNHEY, CDR2 SVGAGI. The CDR3 runs to 15 residues. The CDR3: CASSSLRQNSYEQYF. The CDR3 region has the DNA TGTGCCAGCAGTTCCCTCAGGCAAAACTCCTACGAGCAGTACTTC.